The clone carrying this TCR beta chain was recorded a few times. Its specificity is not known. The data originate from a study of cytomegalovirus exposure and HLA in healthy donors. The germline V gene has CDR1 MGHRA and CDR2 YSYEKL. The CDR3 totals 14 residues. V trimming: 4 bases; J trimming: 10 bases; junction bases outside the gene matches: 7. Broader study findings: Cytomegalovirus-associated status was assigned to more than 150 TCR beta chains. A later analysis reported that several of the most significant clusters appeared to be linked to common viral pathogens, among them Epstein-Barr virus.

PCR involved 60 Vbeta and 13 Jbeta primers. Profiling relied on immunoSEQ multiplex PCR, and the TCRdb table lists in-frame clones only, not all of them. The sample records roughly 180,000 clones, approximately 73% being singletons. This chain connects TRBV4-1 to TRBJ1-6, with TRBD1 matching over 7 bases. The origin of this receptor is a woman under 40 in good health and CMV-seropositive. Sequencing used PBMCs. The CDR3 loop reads CASSLRQGESPLHF. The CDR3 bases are TGCGCCAGCAGCCTTCGGCAGGGGGAATCACCCCTCCACTTT.